This passage covers 17 T cell receptor beta chains from one sample sequenced in a study of molecular identifiers for immune sequencing clone quantification. TCRdb fed the PCR reads into MiXCR, producing one record per CDR3 protein. Of fewer than 75,000 distinct CDR3 sequences in the sample, less than 20% were seen once. Sequencing was carried out using naive CD8+ T cells from blood, with Jurkat cell RNA spiked in. Subset meaning: FACS-sorted CD8+CD4-CCR7+CD45RA+ naive T cells. These receptors were taken from a human donor in good health. Some libraries in this study had Jurkat cell RNA spiked in.

A word on this clonotype: This sequence may be a read error, since a much larger clone differs from it by one base. The chain is built from TRBV29-1 and TRBJ2-7; unclear D gene. The germline V gene encodes CDR1 SQVTM and CDR2 ANQGSEA. V lost 6 bases, J lost 5 bases, and 8 bases lay in between. The CDR3 is 10 residues long. The CDR3 bases are TGCAGCGTGGCGATAGACGAGCAGTACTTC. Translation gives CSVAIDEQYF.

As to this clonotype: One base away lies a much larger clone, so this may be a sequencing read error. This CDR3 fails to terminate in the conserved phenylalanine or tryptophan, so it likely reflects a read error. The chain uses TRBV29-1 and TRBJ2-5, with a weak D call TRBD2 (6 bases). CDR1 and CDR2 (germline): SQVTM, ANQGSEA. V lost 0 bases and J lost 4, with 12 bases in between. This CDR3 spans 14 amino acids. In DNA form, the CDR3 reads TGCAGCGTTGAAGAAAAGGGGCGGGGAGAGACCCAGTACCTC. It codes for CSVEEKGRGETQYL.

This clonotype came up a few times. The V call is TRBV5-6, the J call TRBJ2-7; D is perhaps TRBD1 (5 bases). The V end lost 5 bases, the J end lost 6 bases, and 12 bases lay between the germline ends. CDR1 SGHDT and CDR2 YYEEEE come from the germline V gene. CDR3 length equals 12 residues. CDR3 sequence reads: CASSLQVSEQYF. DNA of the CDR3: TGTGCCAGCAGTTTACAGGTCTCCGAGCAGTACTTC.

The sample holds many counts of this clonotype. The J gene is TRBJ2-3, the V gene TRBV7-6; D remains unclear. Germline lookup yields CDR1 SGHVS and CDR2 FNYEAQ. This CDR3 is 13 amino acids long. Trimming removed 0 bases at V and 5 bases at J, with 6 bases between. In DNA form, the CDR3 reads TGTGCCAGCAGCTTAGCGGGGATAGATACGCAGTATTTT. Its translation is CASSLAGIDTQYF.

In its sample, this clonotype was seen many times. V usage is TRBV7-8 and J usage is TRBJ1-1; D is undetermined. Germline values: CDR1 SGHVS, CDR2 FQNEAQ. The CDR3 is 16 residues long. Trimming pared 5 bases from V and 1 base from J, leaving 17 bases between. The CDR3 nucleotides read TGTGCCAGCAGCCTCGCGAGGTCCTTTGGGAACACTGAAGCTTTCTTT. Its protein product is CASSLARSFGNTEAFF.

The sample holds a few counts of this clonotype. This could be a read error, since a much larger clone is one nucleotide away. The chain is built from TRBV4-3 and TRBJ2-7; TRBD1 might be the D (7 bases). The germline CDR1 and CDR2 sequences are LGHNA and YSLEER. CDR3 length: 15 residues. The CDR3 DNA is TGCGCCAGCAGCCAAGAGCCAGGGGGAGGCTACAAGCAGTACTTC. It is translated as CASSQEPGGGYKQYF.

The chain uses TRBV6-2 or TRBV6-3 and TRBJ2-1, with D tentatively TRBD1 (6 bases). CDR3 length: 15 residues. CDR1 MNHEY and CDR2 SVGEGT come from the germline V gene. The ends were cut back, 6 bases at V and 2 bases at J, with 14 bases in the middle. The chain's CDR3 is CASRAQGFTYNEQFF. The CDR3 DNA follows: TGTGCCAGCAGGGCACAGGGTTTTACCTACAATGAGCAGTTCTTC.

This clonotype was observed many times. The chain is built from TRBV6-1 and TRBJ1-2; a weak D match, TRBD1 (6 bases). CDR3 size: 14 residues. Germline lookup yields CDR1 MNHNS and CDR2 SASEGT. Trimming removed 3 bases from V and 8 bases from J, with 16 bases in between. CDR3 sequence (DNA): TGTGCCAGCAGTGACCTCGGGGGCCCGAGAGGCTACACCTTC. As protein: CASSDLGGPRGYTF.

This clonotype was found many times. The rearrangement joins TRBV2 to TRBJ1-5, with D hard to call. The ends were cut back, 4 bases at V and 0 bases at J, with 7 bases in the middle. The V gene's germline CDR1 is SNHLY and CDR2 FYNNEI. The CDR3 is 14 amino acids. The CDR3 sequence is CASSAAYSNQPQHF. For the CDR3, the DNA is TGTGCCAGCAGTGCCGCCTATAGCAATCAGCCCCAGCATTTT.

This clonotype was observed a handful of times. Being one base from a much bigger clone, this may be a read error. V and J are TRBV7-9 and TRBJ1-4; the D gene is possibly TRBD1 (5 bases). The germline gives CDR1 SEHNR, CDR2 FQNEAQ (reference sequence). This CDR3 contains 16 residues. This CDR3 is CASSYSGGSHNEKLSF. The CDR3 DNA reads as TGTGCCAGCAGCTACTCCGGGGGGTCTCATAATGAAAAACTGTCTTTT.

There are many counts of this clonotype. V is TRBV10-2 and J is TRBJ2-7; D possibly corresponds to TRBD2 (5 bases). Germline values: CDR1 WSHSY, CDR2 SAAADI. Between the trimmed V and J ends, which lost 8 bases and 6 bases, there was a span of 5 bases. The CDR3 loop spans 9 amino acids. The CDR3: CASEGEQYF. Written as DNA, the CDR3 is TGCGCCAGCGAGGGCGAGCAGTACTTC.

This clonotype was seen many times. The CDR3 DNA reads as TGTGCCATCAGGAGACAGGGGTACGAGCAGTACTTC. It is translated as CAIRRQGYEQYF. The chain couples TRBV10-3 to TRBJ2-7, with TRBD1 matching 8 bases. The ends lost 6 bases at V and 4 bases at J; junction bases unmatched: 2. There are 12 residues in the CDR3. CDR1 is ENHRY, CDR2 SYGVKD, per germline.

This clonotype was detected many times. CDR3 DNA: TGTGCCAGCGTAGCGGTCGGCGCGTACAATGAGCAGTTCTTC. Its translation: CASVAVGAYNEQFF. V gene TRBV28 combines with J gene TRBJ2-1; D perhaps matches TRBD2 (6 bases). The V gene's germline CDR1 is MDHEN and CDR2 SYDVKM. The V end was cut by 8 bases, the J end by 4 bases, with 15 bases between. This CDR3 has 14 amino acids.

This clonotype was picked up many times. This chain connects TRBV2 to TRBJ2-7, with 7 nucleotides matching TRBD1. This CDR3 has 12 amino acids. Germline V gene lookup returns CDR1 SNHLY and CDR2 FYNNEI. J gave up 5 bases and V 9 bases, and 7 bases lay outside the gene matches. The CDR3 DNA reads as TGTGCCAGAGGACAGGTACCTAACGAGCAGTACTTC. Translated: CARGQVPNEQYF. Drawing the rest from reference TRBV2 and TRBJ2-7, the complete variable domain is EPEVTQTPSHQVTQMGQEVILRCVPISNHLYFYWYRQILGQKVEFLVSFYNNEISEKSEIFDDQFSVERPDGSNFTLKIRSTKLEDSAMYFCARGQVPNEQYFGPGTRLTVT.

This clonotype was picked up a small number of times. This chain links TRBV12-3 or TRBV12-4 with TRBJ2-3, with TRBD1 matching 7 bases. The CDR3 loop spans 13 amino acids. After removal of 10 bases from V and 5 bases from J, the junction contained 9 bases not matched to a gene. The CDR3 loop is CATGGHWEDTQYF. In DNA, the CDR3 is TGTGCCACAGGGGGACACTGGGAAGATACGCAGTATTTT.

The chain couples TRBV6-5 to TRBJ2-1, with 10 nucleotides matching TRBD2. Germline V gene lookup returns CDR1 MNHEY and CDR2 SVGAGI. Trimming took 7 bases from V and 4 from J; bases not matched to a gene: 7. This CDR3 is built from 15 residues. The CDR3: CASTPSAGGYNEQFF. The DNA of the CDR3 is TGTGCCAGCACCCCATCAGCGGGAGGGTACAATGAGCAGTTCTTC.

Only a few counts were recorded for this clonotype. At one boundary the junction diverges from the germline segment, which might be a read error. V and J are TRBV6-2 or TRBV6-3 and TRBJ2-5, with 7 bases matching TRBD2. Germline CDR1 is MNHEY and CDR2 is SVGEGT. The CDR3 is 18 amino acids. CDR3 sequence reads: CASCYLVSGPHYQETQYF. Here the CDR3 DNA reads TGTGCCAGCTGTTACCTGGTTAGCGGGCCGCACTACCAAGAGACCCAGTACTTC.